The 8 T cell receptor beta chains presented below share a single source sample, sequenced in a study of blood T cells in healthy people across ages. For the second PCR, which ran for about 6 to 11 cycles, a sample-barcoded 5' primer and a J-beta primer mix were used. TCRdb reanalysed the 5' RACE reads using MiXCR and keeps one entry per CDR3 protein. This table has roughly 410,000 distinct CDR3 sequences, 45% to 60% appearing once. Material: blood. Every receptor here comes from a man aged 55-75 years in good health.

V gene TRBV5-6 combines with J gene TRBJ2-7; 8 positions match TRBD1. This CDR3 has 17 amino acids. The V gene's germline CDR1 is SGHDT and CDR2 YYEEEE. Losses at the gene ends were 4 bases for V and 2 bases for J; bases not matched to a gene: 14. The CDR3 loop is CASSKGTGGAKPYEQYF. The CDR3 DNA reads as TGTGCCAGCAGCAAAGGGACAGGCGGGGCTAAACCCTACGAGCAGTACTTC.

The gene calls are TRBV14 and TRBJ2-3; no clear D gene. Germline V gene lookup returns CDR1 SGHDN and CDR2 FVKESK. Trimming removed 4 bases from V and 1 base from J, with 9 bases in between. The CDR3 length is 14 residues. CDR3 protein: CASSRLGRTDTQYF. The CDR3 DNA sequence: TGTGCCAGCAGCCGGCTCGGGCGCACAGATACGCAGTATTTT.

This clonotype was observed many times. The chain has TRBV10-3 and TRBJ1-2; 7 positions match TRBD1. Germline CDR1 reads ENHRY; CDR2 reads SYGVKD. V trimming: 3 bases; J trimming: 12 bases; junction bases outside the gene matches: 7. This CDR3 is 12 amino acids long. The CDR3 here is CAISESRGSNTF. In DNA, the CDR3 is TGTGCCATCAGTGAAAGCAGGGGGTCTAACACCTTC.

The chain uses TRBV20-1 and TRBJ2-5; D might be TRBD1 (5 bases). The J call may be incorrect, as the DNA end agrees better with TRBJ2-7. From germline, CDR1 is DFQATT and CDR2 SNEGSKA (reference sequence). There are 16 residues in the CDR3. This CDR3 is CSARGKGAREGREQYF. The CDR3, as DNA: TGCAGTGCTAGAGGAAAAGGGGCTAGGGAAGGCCGCGAGCAGTACTTC.

The chain has TRBV28 and TRBJ1-2; D is perhaps TRBD1 (5 bases). CDR1 is MDHEN, CDR2 SYDVKM, per germline. V gave up 6 bases and J gave up 4 bases, with 15 bases separating them. The CDR3 length is 14 residues. The CDR3 nucleotides read TGTGCCAGCAGCCAACCCCAGAGGGGCTATGGCTACACCTTC. Its protein is CASSQPQRGYGYTF.

The chain employs TRBV29-1 and TRBJ2-1, with D maybe TRBD2 (5 bases). The CDR3 is 16 amino acids. Deletions cut 1 base from V and 0 bases from J, with 13 bases between. Germline V gene lookup returns CDR1 SQVTM and CDR2 ANQGSEA. CDR3 bases: TGCAGCGTTGAAGGCGGGTTGGGCGGCTCCTACAATGAGCAGTTCTTC. Translation: CSVEGGLGGSYNEQFF.

This chain uses TRBV11-1 with TRBJ2-7, with a tentative D call TRBD2 (5 bases). This CDR3 region has 15 residues. CDR1 and CDR2 (germline): SGHAT, FQDESV (reference sequence). Trimming removed 1 base at V and 7 bases at J, with 17 bases between. The CDR3 here is CASSLGPQDPGEQYF. The CDR3 DNA reads as TGTGCCAGCAGCTTAGGTCCCCAGGATCCGGGGGAGCAGTACTTC.

This clonotype has only a few counts. J is TRBJ2-7 and V is TRBV29-1; D is unclear. Deletions cut 6 bases from V and 1 base from J, with 7 bases between. The V gene's germline CDR1 is SQVTM and CDR2 ANQGSEA. The CDR3 loop spans 11 amino acids. This CDR3 is CSVKRSYEQYF. CDR3 bases: TGCAGCGTCAAACGGTCCTACGAGCAGTACTTC.